A single sample gave rise to the 8 T cell receptor beta chains below, sequenced in a study of CD8 T cells in ankylosing spondylitis. One entry per CDR3 protein, called by TCRdb with MiXCR from the 5' RACE reads. The sample holds roughly 250,000 distinct CDR3 sequences; roughly a tenth are singletons and the top ten take 2.6%. What was sequenced was blood, either unsorted or a sorted T cell fraction (not recorded which). These receptor sequences come from a male donor with ankylosing spondylitis or in good health (not recorded which).

This clonotype was observed many times. This sequence joins TRBV20-1 and TRBJ1-2, with TRBD1 identical over 7 bases. Germline CDR1 is DFQATT and CDR2 is SNEGSKA (reference sequence). This CDR3 contains 13 residues. The J segment lost 0 bases and the V segment lost 7 bases, leaving 5 bases of the junction unmatched. In DNA form, the CDR3 reads TGCAGTGTGCTCGGGACAGCTAACTATGGCTACACCTTC. Amino acids: CSVLGTANYGYTF.

Points on this clonotype: This clone may be a read error of a much larger clone one base away. This sequence joins TRBV6-4 and TRBJ1-1; no clear D gene. The CDR3 is 11 amino acids. Germline CDR1 is MRHNA and CDR2 is SNTAGT. Deletions cut 6 bases from V and 7 bases from J, with 9 bases between. The CDR3 reads CASSGGDEAFF. The CDR3 region has the DNA TGTGCCAGCAGCGGTGGGGATGAAGCTTTCTTT.

This sequence joins TRBV7-2 and TRBJ2-2, with D possibly being TRBD1 (6 bases). The CDR3 spans 16 residues. Trimming took 5 bases from V and 6 from J, leaving 19 bases between them. In germline, CDR1 is SGHTA, CDR2 FQGNSA. CDR3 protein: CASSPAPRTVAGELFF. For the CDR3, the DNA is TGTGCCAGCAGCCCTGCGCCGAGGACAGTGGCCGGGGAGCTGTTTTTT.

The rearrangement links TRBV7-8 to TRBJ2-1; D may be TRBD2 (5 bases). V was pared by 3 bases and J by 5 bases, with 8 bases between. The CDR3 consists of 13 residues. Germline CDR1 and CDR2: SGHVS and FQNEAQ. The CDR3 loop is CASSFETNNEQFF. The CDR3 nucleotides are TGTGCCAGCAGCTTTGAGACTAACAATGAGCAGTTCTTC. The whole variable domain, filled in from reference TRBV7-8 and TRBJ2-1, reads GAGVSQSPRYKVAKRGQDVALRCDPISGHVSLFWYQQALGQGPEFLTYFQNEAQLDKSGLPSDRFFAERPEGSVSTLKIQRTQQEDSAVYLCASSFETNNEQFFGPGTRLTVL.

This clonotype was seen repeatedly, ten times or more. This chain connects TRBV5-1 to TRBJ1-2; D is undetermined. The germline gives CDR1 SGHRS, CDR2 YFSETQ. V lost 0 bases and J 6 bases, leaving 24 bases between the germline ends. The CDR3 runs to 18 residues. In nucleotides, the CDR3 is TGCGCCAGCAGCTTGGGACCTTCGGGAGTGGGCCCAGAGGATGGCTACACCTTC. Its translation is CASSLGPSGVGPEDGYTF.

V and J are TRBV18 and TRBJ1-1; 9 bases are shared with TRBD1. V lost 4 bases and J lost 6; bases outside the gene matches: 6. Germline V gives CDR1 KGHSH, CDR2 LQKENI. The CDR3 covers 14 residues. CDR3 residues: CASSRTGGGAEAFF. The CDR3 DNA is TGTGCCAGCTCACGTACAGGGGGCGGTGCTGAAGCTTTCTTT.

This chain links TRBV20-1 with TRBJ1-1; tentatively, D is TRBD1 (5 bases). The germline CDR1 and CDR2 sequences are DFQATT and SNEGSKA (reference sequence). This CDR3 is 13 amino acids long. V shed 1 base and J shed 2 bases, with 8 bases lying between them. Here the CDR3 DNA reads TGCAGTGCTAGAGGACAGAAAAACACTGAAGCTTTCTTT. It is translated as CSARGQKNTEAFF.

This clonotype has ten or more counts. CDR3 amino acids: CASSYRADHSYNEQFF. The CDR3, as DNA: TGTGCCAGCAGTTATCGAGCCGACCACTCCTACAATGAGCAGTTCTTC. The V and J genes are TRBV6-5 and TRBJ2-1; D uncertain. The CDR3 has 16 amino acids. Germline V lookup: CDR1 MNHEY, CDR2 SVGAGI. The ends were cut back, 3 bases at V and 0 bases at J, with 12 bases in the middle.